This is a list of T cell receptor beta chains from one sample in a study of T cell responses to AZD1222 COVID-19 vaccine. The repertoire was sequenced with immunoSEQ multiplex PCR; TCRdb's copy has only in-frame clones and lacks some. Among around 99,000 clones listed, around 94% were seen once. Specimen: peripheral blood, collected on day 0 of AZD1222 vaccination. The receptors were sampled from an adult in good health. CDR3s include the opening cysteine and the closing phenylalanine or tryptophan. D genes are given only for firm matches. Size tells how often a clone was seen (once, few, many) or the class of an expanded clone, and some rows leave it out.

D,J,size,V,DNA,CDR3
NA,TRBJ1-2,NA,TRBV18,TGTGCCAGCTCAAGCCCCGGGACAAGCTATGGCTACACCTTC,CASSSPGTSYGYTF
NA,TRBJ1-2,NA,TRBV5-6,TGTGCCAGCAGCTTCCCAGAGGGCTATGGCTACACCTTC,CASSFPEGYGYTF
NA,TRBJ2-7,NA,TRBV5-8,TGTGCCAGCAGCTTGCGCGGCAGGGGCGAGCAGTACTTC,CASSLRGRGEQYF
NA,TRBJ1-6,NA,TRBV27,TGTGCCAGCAGTCCCCTACCGATTAGCTCCTTGGGTTCACCCCTCCACTTT,CASSPLPISSLGSPLHF
NA,TRBJ1-4,NA,TRBV18,TGTGCCAGCTCACCACCAAGTGAAAAACTGTTTTTT,CASSPPSEKLFF
NA,TRBJ1-2,NA,TRBV11-3,TGTGCCAGCAGCTTAGTTAGGCCTAACTATGGCTACACCTTC,CASSLVRPNYGYTF
TRBD1,TRBJ2-3,NA,TRBV4-2,TGTGCCAGCAGCCAAGCAGGACAGGGGGCAGATACGCAGTATTTT,CASSQAGQGADTQYF
NA,TRBJ2-1,NA,TRBV2,TGTGCCAGCAGTGAAGGGAGGGACAGCTACAATGAGCAGTTCTTC,CASSEGRDSYNEQFF
NA,TRBJ2-1,NA,TRBV6-2/TRBV6-3,TGTGCCAGCAGTTACTTGCCGGGGGAGCAGTTCTTC,CASSYLPGEQFF
NA,TRBJ2-3,NA,TRBV15,TGTGCCACCAGCAGCCTGGGAGGCAGAGATACGCAGTATTTT,CATSSLGGRDTQYF
TRBD2,TRBJ2-3,NA,TRBV5-1,TGCGCCAGCAGCTTCCCCTGGCGGGAGGTAGCAGATACGCAGTATTTT,CASSFPWREVADTQYF
TRBD1,TRBJ1-2,once,TRBV18,TGTGCCAGCTCACCATTTGAGGGACAGGGGGATGTCGGCTACACCTTC,CASSPFEGQGDVGYTF
NA,TRBJ2-5,NA,TRBV7-3,TGTGCCAGCAGCATAACAGGGCGAGAGACCCAGTACTTC,CASSITGRETQYF
TRBD1,TRBJ2-7,NA,TRBV15,TGTGCCACCAGCAGAGTGGACAGGTTGTCGGTTGTCTACGAGCAGTACTTC,CATSRVDRLSVVYEQYF
NA,TRBJ1-5,NA,TRBV27,TGTGCCAGCAGTTTACGAAGCAATCAGCCCCAGCATTTT,CASSLRSNQPQHF
NA,TRBJ2-7,NA,TRBV5-5,TGTGCCAGCAGCGGAGGGACGGATTACGAGCAGTACTTC,CASSGGTDYEQYF
TRBD2,TRBJ2-3,NA,TRBV2,TGTGCCAGCGGGGAGAGGGTAGCGGGGGTTACGCAGTATTTT,CASGERVAGVTQYF
NA,TRBJ2-1,NA,TRBV24-1,TGTGCCACCAGGGGTGGGAGTCACAATGAGCAGTTCTTC,CATRGGSHNEQFF
TRBD2,TRBJ2-2,NA,TRBV28,TGTGCCAGCAGGCAAAGACGGGGGGCCGGGGAGCTGTTTTTT,CASRQRRGAGELFF
NA,TRBJ1-5,NA,TRBV3-1/TRBV3-2,TGTGCCAGCAGCCAAACATTAGGAAATCAGCCCCAGCATTTT,CASSQTLGNQPQHF
NA,TRBJ2-7,NA,TRBV28,TGTGCCAGCACCGATCGAATCGGGACATCTTCCTACGAGCAGTACTTC,CASTDRIGTSSYEQYF
TRBD2,TRBJ2-7,NA,TRBV9,TGTGCCAGCAGCGAGGGGACTAGCGGGAGAGGGGGGAGCTCCTACGAGCAGTACTTC,CASSEGTSGRGGSSYEQYF
NA,TRBJ2-3,once,TRBV5-1,TGCGCCAGCAGCTTGTTGGGGAGATCGGATACGCAGTATTTT,CASSLLGRSDTQYF
TRBD2,TRBJ2-2,NA,TRBV7-8,TGTGCCAGCAGCTTAGCGGGACTAGCGGGGAGGGGAAACACCGGGGAGCTGTTTTTT,CASSLAGLAGRGNTGELFF
NA,TRBJ1-1,once,TRBV30,TGTGCCTGGAGTGTACGCTTGAACACTGAAGCTTTCTTT,CAWSVRLNTEAFF
NA,TRBJ2-5,NA,TRBV6-2/TRBV6-3,TGTGCCAGCAGTCAGGCGGGGACCCAGTACTTC,CASSQAGTQYF
NA,TRBJ2-1,once,TRBV11-3,TGTGCCAGCAGCTTAGGGAGGGGGACATACAATGAGCAGTTCTTC,CASSLGRGTYNEQFF
TRBD2,TRBJ2-1,NA,TRBV4-1,TGCGCCAGCAGCCAATCTCAAGGGAGCGGGGCTTGGAATGAGCAGTTCTTC,CASSQSQGSGAWNEQFF
NA,TRBJ1-2,NA,TRBV7-2,TGTGCCAGCAGCTTAAGACTTAACTATGGCTACACCTTC,CASSLRLNYGYTF
NA,TRBJ1-6,once,TRBV6-5,TGTGCCACCCGGGTGGGGGCCGCGGCCAATTCACCCCTCCACTTT,CATRVGAAANSPLHF
TRBD2,TRBJ2-1,NA,TRBV19,TGTGCCAGTAGTATGAGTTCTAGCGGGAGGGGTAATGAGCAGTTCTTC,CASSMSSSGRGNEQFF
NA,TRBJ2-7,NA,TRBV30,TGTGCCTGTCTCCGGGACGAAAACTACGAGCAGTACTTC,CACLRDENYEQYF
NA,TRBJ1-6,NA,TRBV6-5,TGTGCCAGCAACACGGTTAGCTCCTATAATTCACCCCTCCACTTT,CASNTVSSYNSPLHF
TRBD1,TRBJ2-5,NA,TRBV5-6,TGTGCCAGCAGCTTATCGGGAACAGGGGTTTTAGAGACCCAGTACTTC,CASSLSGTGVLETQYF
NA,TRBJ1-1,NA,TRBV5-1,TGCGCCAGCAGCTTTCTACAGGCCACCAACACTGAAGCTTTCTTT,CASSFLQATNTEAFF
TRBD2,TRBJ2-7,NA,TRBV28,TGTGCCAGCAGTTTATTTGCCGGGTTAGCGGGCAACTCCTACGAGCAGTACTTC,CASSLFAGLAGNSYEQYF
NA,TRBJ2-7,few,TRBV6-5,TGTGCCAGCAGTAACCCCCGTGGGGGATCCTACGAGCAGTACTTC,CASSNPRGGSYEQYF
TRBD2,TRBJ2-5,NA,TRBV27,TGTGCCAGCTGGTCAGCGGGGCGAAAAGAGACCCAGTACTTC,CASWSAGRKETQYF
NA,TRBJ1-5,NA,TRBV5-3,TGTGCCAGAAGCTTGGTACGTGGGAGCCTTACCCATAGCAATCAGCCCCAGCATTTT,CARSLVRGSLTHSNQPQHF
NA,TRBJ1-5,NA,TRBV2,TGTGCCAGCAATCCCCAACAGCCAGGTTTGCCCCAGCATTTT,CASNPQQPGLPQHF
TRBD1,TRBJ1-2,NA,TRBV4-1,TGCGCCAGCGGCCCTGGACAGGGGCTCAACTATGGCTACACCTTC,CASGPGQGLNYGYTF
NA,TRBJ2-7,few,TRBV10-3,TGTGCCATCAGTGGAAACAGGGACGAGCAGTACTTC,CAISGNRDEQYF
NA,TRBJ1-4,few,TRBV19,TGTGCCAGTAGGCAAGACGCAACTAATGAAAAACTGTTTTTT,CASRQDATNEKLFF
NA,TRBJ1-2,NA,TRBV4-3,TGCGCCAGCAGCCAAGCAGGCCAGATCTATGGCTACACCTTC,CASSQAGQIYGYTF
NA,TRBJ2-1,NA,TRBV27,TGTGCCAGCAGGGTCACAGGGAGCTCCTACAATGAGCAGTTCTTC,CASRVTGSSYNEQFF
TRBD2,TRBJ2-1,few,TRBV24-1,TGTGCCACCAGCCGGGGCGGGAGGAACAATGAGCAGTTCTTC,CATSRGGRNNEQFF
TRBD1,TRBJ1-5,NA,TRBV19,TGTGCCAGTAGTACCTACAGGGGTGGCAATCAGCCCCAGCATTTT,CASSTYRGGNQPQHF
NA,TRBJ2-2,NA,TRBV30,TGTGCCCGGGGGACCTGGCGGGGCCCCACCGGGGAGCTGTTTTTT,CARGTWRGPTGELFF
TRBD1,TRBJ2-7,NA,TRBV10-2,TGCGCCAGCAGTGAGGCGGACAGGGTATATTGGTACTTC,CASSEADRVYWYF
NA,TRBJ2-5,NA,TRBV20-1,TGCAGTGCTAGTTTACCCGAGGAGACCCAGTACTTC,CSASLPEETQYF
TRBD1,TRBJ2-7,NA,TRBV4-2,TGTGCCAGCAGCCAAGAGGGTGGCGGGACAGGCCCTTACGAGCAGTACTTC,CASSQEGGGTGPYEQYF
NA,TRBJ2-5,NA,TRBV18,TGTGCCAGCTCGAAGACACAGGGTCTTGGGGAGACCCAGTACTTC,CASSKTQGLGETQYF
NA,TRBJ1-4,NA,TRBV5-6,TGTGCCAGCAGCTTGGAGGGCAGGGGAACTGAAAAACTGTTTTTT,CASSLEGRGTEKLFF
TRBD1,TRBJ2-3,once,TRBV19,TGTGCCAGTACACCGACAGGGAGCCCAGATACGCAGTATTTT,CASTPTGSPDTQYF
TRBD2,TRBJ2-3,once,TRBV7-2,TGTGCCAGCAGCCAGGGGACTAGCGGGAGTTATACGCAGTATTTT,CASSQGTSGSYTQYF
NA,TRBJ2-5,NA,TRBV13,TGTGCCAGCAGCTCCCGGGACCCTTCAGACACCCAGTACTTC,CASSSRDPSDTQYF